The rows below give T cell receptor beta chains drawn from one sample of a study of blood T cell repertoires in COVID-19. The method was immunoSEQ multiplex PCR; TCRdb's version includes in-frame clones alone and lacks a portion of them. The sample carries about 190,000 clones, roughly 78% recorded once. Sequencing used peripheral blood. These receptors all stem from a woman aged 80 or older with active or convalescent COVID-19. Each CDR3 is given without its conserved first and last residue. Fields, in order: clone size, V gene, CDR3 protein. For some rows the clone size is stated as once, few or many, or as a class when expanded; others skip it.

.	TRBV10-3	ANGGALDTQY
.	TRBV12-3/TRBV12-4	ASYRGGNQPQH
.	TRBV7-7	ASSLLAGASSYNEQF
.	TRBV4-2	ASSPGRTSGGNYEQY
.	TRBV27	ASKQGSSYEQY
few	TRBV7-9	ASSLSRGRNTEAF
.	TRBV19	ASSPPGLLIYNEQF
.	TRBV14	ASSQGQIYGYT
.	TRBV4-1	ASSQASGGLTYEQY
.	TRBV28	ASSSTGGRDGYT
.	TRBV5-6	ASIATGFNYGYT
.	TRBV5-1	ASSRQGAITPYLSGNTEAF
.	TRBV4-3	ASSHYPLGGGTEAF
.	TRBV5-1	ASSILAGARNEQF
.	TRBV10-3	AIRAGPPYNEQF
once	TRBV3-1/TRBV3-2	ASSQVPQRSAYEQY
.	TRBV12-3/TRBV12-4	ASSFGRAWAF
.	TRBV5-1	ASSSGQGYTGELF
.	TRBV9	ASGANYNSPLH
.	TRBV10-1	ASGLGGNTEAF
.	TRBV30	AWSLGLAELGTQY
.	TRBV29-1	SAEDRGSTDTQY
once	TRBV12-3/TRBV12-4	ASSAGVWGGYT
.	TRBV6-2/TRBV6-3	ASRYRTGDEKLF
few	TRBV30	AWSEGLHTGELF
.	TRBV4-2	ASSPQQGQVLYGYT
once	TRBV5-5	ASSFRVQETQY
few	TRBV29-1	SVDSYGYT
.	TRBV5-1	ASSFDRGEVNTEAF
.	TRBV19	ASSIGRQGAGTLSYEQY